This T cell receptor (beta chain) comes out of a study of CD8+CD57+ T cells in acquired aplastic anemia. Template material for TCR beta VDJ and CDR3 profiling consisted of genomic DNA. TCRdb ran MiXCR on the reads and lists one entry per CDR3 protein. The repertoire holds some 200,000 distinct CDR3 sequences, with under 55% as singletons. Patients sequenced had flow cytometry evidence of CD8+CD57+ cell expansion. Notes on this clonotype: Its antigen is unidentified.

General study results and limits: The study found no significant CD8+ Simpson's diversity difference between patients and controls.

Sample: sorted CD4+, CD8+, or CD8+CD57+ T cells (not recorded which) from PBMCs. This sequence originates from a human donor with aplastic anemia.

DNA for the CDR3: TGTGCCAGCAGTCCACGACCTGACATTCACATGAACACTGAAGCTTTCTTT. This gives the protein CASSPRPDIHMNTEAFF. The rearrangement links TRBV12-3 or TRBV12-4 to TRBJ1-1; D is uncertain. The CDR3 extends over 17 amino acids. Trimming cost V 5 bases and J 0 bases, with 19 bases left between them.